The clone carrying this T cell receptor beta chain has just a few counts. The entry originates in a study of T-cell memory formation after mild COVID-19. TCRdb reprocessed the 5' RACE reads via MiXCR and lists one record per CDR3 protein. The sample holds roughly 500,000 distinct CDR3 sequences, over 20% seen once. The receptor was derived from an adult woman who had mild COVID-19 (a few samples of this study predate the infection). Cell type and time point are not known. Input material: PBMCs or a T cell subset sorted from them (not recorded which).

CDR3 in amino acids: CASRRGEAGANVLTF. CDR3 DNA: TGTGCCAGCAGGAGAGGGGAGGCTGGGGCCAACGTCCTGACTTTC. The chain combines TRBV2 with TRBJ2-6, with D possibly being TRBD2 (6 bases). The CDR3 extends over 15 amino acids. Germline V gene lookup returns CDR1 SNHLY and CDR2 FYNNEI. V was trimmed by 6 bases and J by 2 bases, leaving 11 bases between them.